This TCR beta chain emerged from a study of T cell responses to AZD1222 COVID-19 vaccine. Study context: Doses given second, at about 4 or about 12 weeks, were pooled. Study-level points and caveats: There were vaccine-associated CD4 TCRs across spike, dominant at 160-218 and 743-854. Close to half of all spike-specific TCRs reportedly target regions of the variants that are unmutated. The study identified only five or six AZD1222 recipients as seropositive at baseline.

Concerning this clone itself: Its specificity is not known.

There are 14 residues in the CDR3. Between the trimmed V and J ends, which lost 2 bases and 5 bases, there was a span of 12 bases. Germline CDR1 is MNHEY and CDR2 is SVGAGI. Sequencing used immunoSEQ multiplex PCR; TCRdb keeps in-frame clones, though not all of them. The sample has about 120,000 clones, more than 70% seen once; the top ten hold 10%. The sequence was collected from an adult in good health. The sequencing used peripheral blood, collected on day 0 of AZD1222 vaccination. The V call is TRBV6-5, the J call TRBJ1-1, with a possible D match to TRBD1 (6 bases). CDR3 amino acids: CASSYLGAKTEAFF. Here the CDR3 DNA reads TGTGCCAGCAGTTACCTGGGGGCGAAGACTGAAGCTTTCTTT.